The 12 T cell receptor beta chains presented below share a single source sample, sequenced in a study of T cell changes during pregnancy in multiple sclerosis. The table came from immunoSEQ multiplex PCR; TCRdb's copy has only in-frame clones and leaves some out. The sample yields 40,000 to 55,000 clones, almost 90% seen once. The material was peripheral blood, obtained in the first trimester of pregnancy. Receptors were obtained from a female donor in good health, enrolled as a control in a pregnancy study.

V gene TRBV2 combines with J gene TRBJ1-1; D is unresolved. The V gene lost 7 bases and the J gene lost 0 bases, with 18 bases spanning the gap. CDR1 and CDR2 from the germline V gene are SNHLY and FYNNEI. This CDR3 has 16 residues. The CDR3 is CASTPTRQTMNTEAFF. The CDR3 region has the DNA TGTGCCAGCACCCCGACCAGGCAGACCATGAACACTGAAGCTTTCTTT.

Judged by abundance, this clone is medium-sized. V gene TRBV7-6 combines with J gene TRBJ2-6, with 7 nucleotides matching TRBD2. Germline CDR1 SGHVS, CDR2 FNYEAQ. V shed 2 bases and J 0 bases; nucleotides not matched to a gene: 7. This CDR3 has 18 amino acids. CDR3 amino acids: CASSLLPRGISGANVLTF. CDR3 sequence (DNA): TGTGCCAGCAGCTTACTCCCGCGGGGGATCTCTGGGGCCAACGTCCTGACTTTC.

The V and J genes are TRBV19 and TRBJ2-4; possible D gene TRBD1, 6 bases. The V gene lost 5 bases and the J gene lost 7 bases, with 18 bases spanning the gap. Germline assignment: CDR1 LNHDA and CDR2 SQIVND (reference sequence). The CDR3 runs 15 residues. DNA of the CDR3: TGTGCCAGTAGTCTACGAGGGCAGGGGAGTAACATTCAGTACTTC. Translated: CASSLRGQGSNIQYF.

J is TRBJ2-1 and V is TRBV7-3; TRBD2 agrees at 7 bases. This CDR3 has 17 residues. V lost 0 bases and J lost 6; bases outside the gene matches: 11. Germline CDR1 and CDR2: SGHTA and FQGTGA. The CDR3 loop reads CASSLTAGPGATNEQFF. CDR3 in DNA: TGTGCCAGCAGCTTAACAGCGGGACCCGGCGCCACCAATGAGCAGTTCTTC.

The CDR3 here is CASSTPGQGTGEQYF. CDR3 nucleotides: TGTGCCAGTAGTACCCCGGGACAGGGCACCGGCGAGCAGTACTTC. This sequence joins TRBV19 and TRBJ2-7; 9 bases are a match to TRBD1. There are 15 residues in the CDR3. The V gene end was trimmed by 4 bases and the J gene end by 6 bases; junction bases not matched to a gene: 10. Germline CDR1 reads LNHDA; CDR2 reads SQIVND (reference sequence).

This clone was seen only a few times. The CDR3 coding sequence is TGTGCTGGGGGGGTAGGGGTAGCTGGCTACACCTTC. This codes for CAGGVGVAGYTF. The V call is TRBV7-8, the J call TRBJ1-2; a weak D match, TRBD1 (5 bases). The germline CDR1 and CDR2 sequences are SGHVS and FQNEAQ. This CDR3 is built from 12 residues.

V gene TRBV19 combines with J gene TRBJ1-5; no reliable D call. Trimming took off 7 bases at V and 0 bases at J, with 7 bases between the two ends. CDR3 length: 13 amino acids. Germline V CDR1 and CDR2: LNHDA, SQIVND (reference sequence). Here the CDR3 reads CASTGYSNQPQHF. The DNA for the CDR3 is TGTGCCAGTACAGGTTATAGCAATCAGCCCCAGCATTTT.

The rearrangement uses TRBV14 and TRBJ2-3, with D perhaps matching TRBD1 (5 bases). The CDR3 runs 19 residues. Germline-derived CDR1 and CDR2 are SGHDN and FVKESK. The V gene lost 4 bases and the J gene lost 8 bases, with 31 bases spanning the gap. CDR3 sequence reads: CASSPPEKGTGEAGGTQYF. The CDR3 nucleotides are TGTGCCAGCAGCCCTCCGGAAAAGGGAACAGGCGAAGCAGGTGGTACGCAGTATTTT.

V usage is TRBV7-9 and J usage is TRBJ2-1; no clear D. Trimming took 5 bases from V and 2 from J, leaving 13 bases between them. From germline, CDR1 is SEHNR and CDR2 FQNEAQ (reference sequence). This CDR3 contains 15 residues. The CDR3 nucleotides read TGTGCCAGCAGCCCTGCTCACAGCCCCTACAATGAGCAGTTCTTC. It yields the protein CASSPAHSPYNEQFF. The entire variable domain, with the rest obtained from reference TRBV7-9 and TRBJ2-1, is as follows: DTGVSQNPRHKITKRGQNVTFRCDPISEHNRLYWYRQTLGQGPEFLTYFQNEAQLEKSRLLSDRFSAERPKGSFSTLEIQRTEQGDSAMYLCASSPAHSPYNEQFFGPGTRLTVL.

V is TRBV28 and J is TRBJ2-7, with D tentatively TRBD2 (6 bases). The CDR3 covers 16 residues. V lost 8 bases to trimming and J lost 3 bases, with 23 bases between them. Germline assignment: CDR1 MDHEN and CDR2 SYDVKM. CDR3 sequence: CASSRRGWVGSYEQYF. In DNA, the CDR3 is TGTGCCAGCTCTCGTAGAGGTTGGGTCGGGAGCTACGAGCAGTACTTC.

J is TRBJ1-6 and V is TRBV7-6; D is perhaps TRBD1 (6 bases). Germline lookup yields CDR1 SGHVS and CDR2 FNYEAQ. This CDR3 spans 13 amino acids. Deletions cut 3 bases from V and 7 bases from J, with 7 bases between. CDR3 sequence reads: CASSFDRNSPLHF. For the CDR3, the DNA is TGTGCCAGCAGCTTTGACAGGAATTCACCCCTCCACTTT.

The chain links TRBV28 to TRBJ1-4, with TRBD1 identical over 8 bases. CDR1 and CDR2 (germline): MDHEN, SYDVKM. V shed 7 bases, J shed 7 bases, and the junction held 11 bases outside the gene matches. The CDR3 length is 15 residues. CDR3 sequence: CASTDPGGASEKLFF. CDR3 sequence (DNA): TGTGCCAGCACCGACCCAGGGGGCGCGAGTGAAAAACTGTTTTTT.